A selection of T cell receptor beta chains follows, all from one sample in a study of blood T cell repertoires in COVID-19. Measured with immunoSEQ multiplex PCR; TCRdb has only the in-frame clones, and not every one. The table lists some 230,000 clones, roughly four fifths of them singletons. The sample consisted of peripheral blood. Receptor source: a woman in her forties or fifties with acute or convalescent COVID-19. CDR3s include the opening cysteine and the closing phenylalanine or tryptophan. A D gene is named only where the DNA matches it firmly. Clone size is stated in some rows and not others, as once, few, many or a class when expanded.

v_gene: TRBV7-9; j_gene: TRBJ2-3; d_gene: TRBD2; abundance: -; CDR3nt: TGTGCCAGCAGCTCAGGGACTAGCGGGAGTACAGATACGCAGTATTTT; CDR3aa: CASSSGTSGSTDTQYF
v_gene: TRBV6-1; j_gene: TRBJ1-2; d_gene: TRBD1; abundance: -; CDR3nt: TGTGCCAGCAGTGATGGCCTGACAGGGGAATTCTATGGCTACACCTTC; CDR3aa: CASSDGLTGEFYGYTF
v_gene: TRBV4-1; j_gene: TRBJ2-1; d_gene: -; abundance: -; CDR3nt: TGCGCCACAAGTAGCGAAACCTACAATGAGCAGTTCTTC; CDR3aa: CATSSETYNEQFF
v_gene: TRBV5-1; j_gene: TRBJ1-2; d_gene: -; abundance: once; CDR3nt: TGCGCCAGCAGCCTCTCGGCCGGGAATAACTATGGCTACACCTTC; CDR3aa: CASSLSAGNNYGYTF
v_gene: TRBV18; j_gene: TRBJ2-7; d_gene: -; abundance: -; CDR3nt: TGTGCCAGCTCACCAAACACCGAGCAGTACTTC; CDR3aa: CASSPNTEQYF
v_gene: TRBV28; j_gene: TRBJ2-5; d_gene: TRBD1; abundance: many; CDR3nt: TGTGCCAGCGCATCCCGGGACAGGGGGCAGGAGACCCAGTACTTC; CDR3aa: CASASRDRGQETQYF
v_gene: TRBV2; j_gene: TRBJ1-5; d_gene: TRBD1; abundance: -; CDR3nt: TGTGCCAGCACCGACAGGGCCGCGTATCAGCCCCAGCATTTT; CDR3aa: CASTDRAAYQPQHF
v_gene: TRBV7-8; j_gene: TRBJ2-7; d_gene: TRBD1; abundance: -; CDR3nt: TGTGCCAGCAGCTTGCGGACAGGGGTTGGCGAGCAGTACTTC; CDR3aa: CASSLRTGVGEQYF
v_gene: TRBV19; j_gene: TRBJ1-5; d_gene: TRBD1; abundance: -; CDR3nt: TGTGCCAGCTCCTTAGGACAGGTCCAGGCCCAGCATTTT; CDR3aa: CASSLGQVQAQHF
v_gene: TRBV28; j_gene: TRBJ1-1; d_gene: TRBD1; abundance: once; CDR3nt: TGTGCCAGCAGCTCCGGACAGGGGGCAGCTGAAGCTTTCTTT; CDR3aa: CASSSGQGAAEAFF
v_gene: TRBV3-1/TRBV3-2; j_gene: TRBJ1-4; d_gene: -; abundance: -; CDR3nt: TGTGCCAGCAGTCAGAGACGGGGTGAAAAACTGTTTTTT; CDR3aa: CASSQRRGEKLFF
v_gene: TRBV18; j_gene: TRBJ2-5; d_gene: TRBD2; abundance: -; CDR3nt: TGTGCCAGCTCACCTCCGGGACTAGCGGGAGAGACCCAGTACTTC; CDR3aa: CASSPPGLAGETQYF
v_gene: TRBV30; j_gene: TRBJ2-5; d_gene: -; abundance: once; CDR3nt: TGTGCCGGAAAGGGGAGGGAGACCCAGTACTTC; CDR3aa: CAGKGRETQYF
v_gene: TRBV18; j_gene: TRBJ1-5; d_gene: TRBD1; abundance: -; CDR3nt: TGTGCCAGCTCACAGGGGGCGGCCAATCAGCCCCAGCATTTT; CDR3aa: CASSQGAANQPQHF
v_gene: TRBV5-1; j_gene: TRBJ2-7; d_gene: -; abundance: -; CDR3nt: TGCGCCAGCAGCTTCGCCGGGACTGGGATGTGGGAGCAGTACTTC; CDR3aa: CASSFAGTGMWEQYF
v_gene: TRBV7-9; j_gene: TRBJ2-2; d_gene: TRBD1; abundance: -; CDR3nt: TGTGCCAGCAGCTTCTCAGGGGGAAGCACCGGGGAGCTGTTTTTT; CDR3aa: CASSFSGGSTGELFF
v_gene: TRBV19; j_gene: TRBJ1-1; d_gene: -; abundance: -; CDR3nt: TGTGCCAGTAGTATCGACCCCCGTGGGGCCACTGAAGCTTTCTTT; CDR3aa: CASSIDPRGATEAFF
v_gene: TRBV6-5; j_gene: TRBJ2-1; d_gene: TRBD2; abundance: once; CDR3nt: TGTGCCAGCAGTTACTCTAACGGGGGGGCTTATGAGCAGTTCTTC; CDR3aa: CASSYSNGGAYEQFF
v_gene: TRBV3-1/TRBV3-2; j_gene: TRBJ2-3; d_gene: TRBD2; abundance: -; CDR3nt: TGTGCCAGCAGCCAAGATCGGGGGGGGCAGTATTTT; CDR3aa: CASSQDRGGQYF
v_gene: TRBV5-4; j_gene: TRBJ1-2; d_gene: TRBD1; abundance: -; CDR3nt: TGTGCCAGCAGCCTCGGGACAGGGGATGGCTACACCTTC; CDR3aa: CASSLGTGDGYTF
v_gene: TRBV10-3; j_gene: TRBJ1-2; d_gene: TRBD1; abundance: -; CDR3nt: TGTGCCATAAGCGGCCCTCCGAGGGGGCGGAACTATGGCTACACCTTC; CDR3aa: CAISGPPRGRNYGYTF
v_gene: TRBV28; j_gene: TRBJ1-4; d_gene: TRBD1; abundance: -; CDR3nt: TGTGCCAGCAGTTTTCCCCAGGGGGCAACTAATGAAAAACTGTTTTTT; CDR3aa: CASSFPQGATNEKLFF
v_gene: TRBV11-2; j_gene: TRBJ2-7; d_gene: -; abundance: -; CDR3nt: TGTGCCAGCAGCTTAGATGAGCGCTCCTACGAGCAGTACTTC; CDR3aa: CASSLDERSYEQYF
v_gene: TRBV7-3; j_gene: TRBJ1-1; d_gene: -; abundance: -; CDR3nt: TGTGCCAGCAGCCCAAGGGGGTGGACTGAAGCTTTCTTT; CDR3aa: CASSPRGWTEAFF
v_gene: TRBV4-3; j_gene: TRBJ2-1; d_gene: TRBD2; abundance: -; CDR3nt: TGCGCCAGCAGCTCTCGACTAGCGGACTACAATGAGCAGTTCTTC; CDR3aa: CASSSRLADYNEQFF
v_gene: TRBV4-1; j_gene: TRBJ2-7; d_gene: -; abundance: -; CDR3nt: TGCGCCAGCAGCCAAGAACTGGAGGGGCTTGGTTACGAGCAGTACTTC; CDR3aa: CASSQELEGLGYEQYF
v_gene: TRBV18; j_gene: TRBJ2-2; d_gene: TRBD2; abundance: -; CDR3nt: TGTGCCAGCTCACCACGGACTAGCGGGGGCCTAAACACCGGGGAGCTGTTTTTT; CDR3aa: CASSPRTSGGLNTGELFF
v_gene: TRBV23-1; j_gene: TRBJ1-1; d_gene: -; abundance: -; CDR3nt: TGCGCCAGCAGTCAATCTCAGGTTCTTGGCACTGAAGCTTTCTTT; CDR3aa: CASSQSQVLGTEAFF
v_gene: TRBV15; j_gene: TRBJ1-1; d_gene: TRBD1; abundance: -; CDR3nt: TGTGCCACCAGCGCAGGGGGCCTGAACACTGAAGCTTTCTTT; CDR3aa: CATSAGGLNTEAFF
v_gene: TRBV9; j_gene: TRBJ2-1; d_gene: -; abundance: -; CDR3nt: TGTGCCAGCAGCGTATTTACGCGGGTCAGCTCCTACAATGAGCAGTTCTTC; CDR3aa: CASSVFTRVSSYNEQFF
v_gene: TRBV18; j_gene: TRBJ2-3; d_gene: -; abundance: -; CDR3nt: TGTGCCAGCTCACCGGCCGCTAGCGCTGGCACAGATACGCAGTATTTT; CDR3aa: CASSPAASAGTDTQYF
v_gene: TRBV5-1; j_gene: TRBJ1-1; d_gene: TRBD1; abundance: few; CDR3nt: TGCGCCAGCAGTGGGGGACAGCTGAACACTGAAGCTTTCTTT; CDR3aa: CASSGGQLNTEAFF
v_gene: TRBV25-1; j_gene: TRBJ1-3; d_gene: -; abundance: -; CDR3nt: TGTGCCAGCAGTGAGACCGACAGAAGAGGAAACACCATATATTTT; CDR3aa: CASSETDRRGNTIYF
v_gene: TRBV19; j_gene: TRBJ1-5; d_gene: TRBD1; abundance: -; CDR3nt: TGTGCCAGTAGTGCAGGGGGCTATAGCAATCAGCCCCAGCATTTT; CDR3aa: CASSAGGYSNQPQHF
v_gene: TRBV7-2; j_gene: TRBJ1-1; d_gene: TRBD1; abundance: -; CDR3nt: TGTGCCAGCAGCTTAAGACAGGGTTACGGCACTGAAGCTTTCTTT; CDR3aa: CASSLRQGYGTEAFF
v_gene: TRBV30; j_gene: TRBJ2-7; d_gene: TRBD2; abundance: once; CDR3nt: TGTGCCTGGAGTGCCCCCTCAGCGGGGGCCTACGAGCAGTACTTC; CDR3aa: CAWSAPSAGAYEQYF
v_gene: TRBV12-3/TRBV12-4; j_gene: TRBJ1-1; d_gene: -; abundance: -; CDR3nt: TGTGCCAGCAGTTTGGGGCGGGGCACTGAAGCTTTCTTT; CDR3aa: CASSLGRGTEAFF
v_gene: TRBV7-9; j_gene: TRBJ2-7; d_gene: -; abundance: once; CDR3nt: TGTGCCAGCAGCTTTCAACTAAGCGAGCAGTACTTC; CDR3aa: CASSFQLSEQYF
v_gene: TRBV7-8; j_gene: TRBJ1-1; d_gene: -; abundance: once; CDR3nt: TGTGCCAGCAGCTTACGTCGGTTTAACACTGAAGCTTTCTTT; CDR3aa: CASSLRRFNTEAFF
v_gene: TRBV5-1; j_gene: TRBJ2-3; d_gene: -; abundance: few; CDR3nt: TGCGCCAGTCGCGCGGGGACTAGCACAGATACGCAGTATTTT; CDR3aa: CASRAGTSTDTQYF
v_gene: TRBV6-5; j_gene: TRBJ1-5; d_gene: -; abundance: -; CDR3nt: TGTGCCAGCTGGTCGGGTCTCGGCAATCAGCCCCAGCATTTT; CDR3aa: CASWSGLGNQPQHF
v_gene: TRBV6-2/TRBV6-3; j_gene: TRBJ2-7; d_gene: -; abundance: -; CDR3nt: TGTGCCAGCAGTCCGACTACCCCCCGGGTCTACGAGCAGTACTTC; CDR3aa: CASSPTTPRVYEQYF